These 29 T cell receptor beta chains were sequenced from one sample in a study of cytomegalovirus exposure and HLA in healthy donors. Both 60 Vbeta primers and 13 Jbeta primers went into the PCR. Here immunoSEQ multiplex PCR was the method, and the copy in TCRdb shows in-frame clones only, minus some. The table lists roughly 160,000 clones, more than 70% of them singletons. Sequencing was performed on PBMCs. These receptors were collected from a young man in good health and CMV-seronegative.

The chain employs TRBV19 and TRBJ1-2, with 11 bases identical to TRBD1. The CDR3 consists of 13 residues. J gave up 2 bases and V 8 bases, and 1 base lay outside the gene matches. The germline V gene has CDR1 LNHDA and CDR2 SQIVND (reference sequence). CDR3: CASRDRGNYGYTF. Written as DNA, the CDR3 is TGTGCCAGTCGGGACAGGGGGAACTATGGCTACACCTTC.

CDR3 region: CASSFFQQSNTGELFF. The CDR3 DNA sequence: TGCGCCAGCAGCTTCTTTCAACAGAGCAACACCGGGGAGCTGTTTTTT. V usage is TRBV5-1 and J usage is TRBJ2-2; D not resolved. The germline gives CDR1 SGHRS, CDR2 YFSETQ. The CDR3 extends over 16 amino acids. V was trimmed by 2 bases and J by 2 bases, leaving 13 bases between them.

This clone was found once. The chain recombines TRBV5-1 with TRBJ2-1; D might be TRBD2 (5 bases). Between the trimmed V and J ends, which lost 3 bases and 8 bases, there was a span of 21 bases. In germline, CDR1 is SGHRS, CDR2 YFSETQ. This CDR3 contains 16 residues. CDR3 sequence: CASSWARGVASDEQFF. CDR3 in DNA: TGCGCCAGCAGCTGGGCCCGTGGAGTAGCGTCTGATGAGCAGTTCTTC.

The CDR3 here is CASSQKPTGGGLGGYTF. In nucleotides, the CDR3 is TGTGCCAGCAGTCAAAAGCCCACAGGGGGGGGTTTAGGTGGCTACACCTTC. V usage is TRBV28 and J usage is TRBJ1-2; 8 nucleotides line up with TRBD1. Looked up from germline, CDR1 is MDHEN and CDR2 is SYDVKM. V trimming: 5 bases; J trimming: 7 bases; junction bases outside the gene matches: 18. This CDR3 comprises 17 residues.

The genes are TRBV6-1 and TRBJ1-3, with a tentative D call TRBD1 (6 bases). This CDR3 contains 15 residues. CDR1 and CDR2 (germline): MNHNS, SASEGT. Trimming pared 0 bases from V and 3 bases from J, leaving 9 bases between. The CDR3 sequence: CASSEAQGGGNTIYF. As DNA, the CDR3 is TGTGCCAGCAGTGAAGCGCAAGGGGGTGGAAACACCATATATTTT.

This rearrangement joins TRBV28 to TRBJ1-1; possible D gene TRBD1, 5 bases. V lost 3 bases, J lost 11 bases, and 13 bases lay in between. CDR3 length: 12 residues. Looked up from germline, CDR1 is MDHEN and CDR2 is SYDVKM. The CDR3 nucleotides are TGTGCCAGCAGTTTGGGGGGAACGGGGGCTTTCTTT. As protein: CASSLGGTGAFF.

The rearrangement uses TRBV18 and TRBJ2-7; no firm D call. This CDR3 is 13 amino acids long. V dropped 3 bases and J dropped 4 bases, with 10 bases sitting between them. Germline loops: CDR1 KGHSH, CDR2 LQKENI. The CDR3 loop reads CASSPTADYEQYF. DNA of the CDR3: TGTGCCAGCTCACCTACGGCGGATTACGAGCAGTACTTC.

This chain connects TRBV9 to TRBJ2-5; TRBD1 might be the D (5 bases). The CDR3 has 14 amino acids. Trimming took off 3 bases at V and 5 bases at J, with 14 bases between the two ends. Per germline, CDR1 SGDLS and CDR2 YYNGEE. CDR3 in amino acids: CASSAGSITETQYF. The DNA for the CDR3 is TGTGCCAGCAGCGCAGGGTCGATAACCGAGACCCAGTACTTC. The whole variable domain, remainder taken from reference TRBV9 and TRBJ2-5, is DSGVTQTPKHLITATGQRVTLRCSPRSGDLSVYWYQQSLDQGLQFLIQYYNGEERAKGNILERFSAQQFPDLHSELNLSSLELGDSALYFCASSAGSITETQYFGPGTRLLVL.

Worth noting for this clone: An end of the junction does not agree with germline; a read error may underlie this. This chain joins TRBV11-2 and TRBJ2-7, with 8 bases lining up with TRBD1. The CDR3 sequence is 13 residues long. Germline lookup yields CDR1 SGHAT and CDR2 FQNNGV. CDR3 DNA: TGTGCCAGCAGCTCCGCCGTAAGGGACAGGCCCCACTTC. It translates to CASSSAVRDRPHF.

CDR3 coding DNA: TGCAGTGCCAAGACTAACAATGAGCAGTTCTTC. This codes for CSAKTNNEQFF. The chain uses TRBV20-1 and TRBJ2-1; D may be TRBD2 (5 bases). Germline-derived CDR1 and CDR2 are DFQATT and SNEGSKA (reference sequence). The V and J ends lost 6 bases and 5 bases respectively, with 8 bases between them. CDR3 length: 11 amino acids.

J is TRBJ2-2 and V is TRBV6-5, with 7 bases lining up with TRBD1. The junction had 3 bases not matched to a gene; V was cut back by 2 bases and J by 3 bases. Germline V gives CDR1 MNHEY, CDR2 SVGAGI. This CDR3 region has 15 residues. CDR3 nucleotide sequence: TGTGCCAGCAGTTACGGGACAGAGTACACCGGGGAGCTGTTTTTT. It specifies CASSYGTEYTGELFF.

The chain joins TRBV6-1 to TRBJ1-6; TRBD1 agrees at 9 bases. Per the germline V gene, CDR1 is MNHNS and CDR2 is SASEGT. The CDR3 contains 18 residues. Trimming took 4 bases from V and 1 from J; bases not matched to a gene: 8. The CDR3 loop reads CASSATGGRVSYNSPLHF. In DNA form, the CDR3 reads TGTGCCAGCAGTGCCACAGGGGGCCGGGTTTCCTATAATTCACCCCTCCACTTT.

The chain links TRBV28 to TRBJ2-7; 7 positions agree with TRBD1. CDR3 size: 14 residues. Germline V CDR1 and CDR2: MDHEN, SYDVKM. V gave up 6 bases and J gave up 0 bases; unmatched junction bases: 5. CDR3 region: CASRTGPASYEQYF. The CDR3 DNA sequence: TGTGCCAGCAGGACAGGGCCCGCCTCCTACGAGCAGTACTTC.

As regards this clone: At the DNA level, this CDR3 is encoded by other sequences in the same sample as well. CDR3 DNA: TGTGCCAGCAGCTTGGCCCGGGGCTCCTACGAGCAGTACTTC. Its protein is CASSLARGSYEQYF. The chain carries TRBV7-9 and TRBJ2-7; a weak D match, TRBD2 (5 bases). The length of the CDR3 is 14 residues. The V gene's germline CDR1 is SEHNR and CDR2 FQNEAQ (reference sequence). V shed 3 bases and J shed 0 bases, with 9 bases lying between them.

V gene TRBV6-5 combines with J gene TRBJ1-1; D gene ambiguous. Germline V CDR1 and CDR2: MNHEY, SVGAGI. Trimming cost V 0 bases and J 8 bases, with 10 bases left between them. The CDR3 sequence is 13 residues long. The CDR3 bases are TGTGCCAGCAGTTACTCGGTTGAGAGGGAAGCTTTCTTT. It is translated as CASSYSVEREAFF.

The V gene is TRBV18, the J gene TRBJ2-5; TRBD2 matches at 12 bases. CDR3 length: 17 amino acids. Trimming removed 3 bases from V and 5 bases from J; junction bases left unmatched: 10. CDR1 is KGHSH, CDR2 LQKENI, per germline. CDR3 in amino acids: CASSPAGLAGLRETQYF. The DNA for the CDR3 is TGTGCCAGCTCACCGGCGGGACTAGCGGGCTTGAGGGAGACCCAGTACTTC.

This chain links TRBV27 with TRBJ2-7; 7 bases agree with TRBD1. With 1 base clipped from V and 4 bases from J, the junction kept 7 bases outside the gene matches. The V gene's germline CDR1 is MNHEY and CDR2 SMNVEV (reference sequence). The CDR3 has 15 residues. The CDR3 region has the DNA TGTGCCAGCAGTTTATTCCCGGGACAGTATTACGAGCAGTACTTC. Translation: CASSLFPGQYYEQYF.

Written as DNA, the CDR3 is TGTGCCAGCAGCTTTGAGGCACTGCCTGTCTACGAGCAGTACTTC. Its protein is CASSFEALPVYEQYF. The chain couples TRBV5-5 to TRBJ2-7; D gene uncertain. Germline lookup yields CDR1 SGHKS and CDR2 YYEKEE (reference sequence). V gave up 2 bases and J gave up 3 bases, with 15 bases separating them. The CDR3 totals 15 residues.

This chain joins TRBV10-3 and TRBJ1-1, with a weak D call TRBD1 (6 bases). This CDR3 comprises 12 residues. CDR1 and CDR2 from the germline V gene are ENHRY and SYGVKD. Between the trimmed V and J ends, which lost 7 bases and 6 bases, there was a span of 12 bases. In DNA, the CDR3 is TGTGCCATCACAGGGGAGATCCCTGAAGCTTTCTTT. It specifies CAITGEIPEAFF.

V is TRBV10-1 and J is TRBJ2-1; TRBD1 matches 9 bases. CDR1 WNHNN and CDR2 SYGVQD come from the germline V gene (reference sequence). Trimming cost V 4 bases and J 7 bases; bases outside gene matches: 17. The CDR3 is 18 residues long. CDR3 in DNA: TGCGCCAGCAGTGGACAGATGGTCCGGACAGGGGAGACGAATGAGCAGTTCTTC. Its translation: CASSGQMVRTGETNEQFF.

This clone was detected once. The V call is TRBV6-1, the J call TRBJ1-1; D is undetermined. The CDR3 spans 14 residues. Trimming pared 3 bases from V and 1 base from J, leaving 9 bases between. CDR1 is MNHNS, CDR2 SASEGT, per germline. The CDR3 protein is CASSENRENTEAFF. CDR3 in DNA: TGTGCCAGCAGTGAGAACAGAGAGAACACTGAAGCTTTCTTT.

The rearrangement links TRBV7-9 to TRBJ2-5; D gene unclear. From germline, CDR1 is SEHNR and CDR2 FQNEAQ (reference sequence). Trimming pared 4 bases from V and 7 bases from J, leaving 16 bases between. The CDR3 loop spans 14 amino acids. DNA of the CDR3: TGTGCCAGCAGCTCAAACGAGAGACTGGGGACCCAGTACTTC. Translated: CASSSNERLGTQYF. The full variable domain, its missing parts supplied by reference TRBV7-9 and TRBJ2-5, is DTGVSQNPRHKITKRGQNVTFRCDPISEHNRLYWYRQTLGQGPEFLTYFQNEAQLEKSRLLSDRFSAERPKGSFSTLEIQRTEQGDSAMYLCASSSNERLGTQYFGPGTRLLVL.

This clone was picked up one time. The rearrangement joins TRBV5-1 to TRBJ2-7; D is uncertain. V shed 0 bases and J shed 0 bases, with 10 bases lying between them. The CDR3 covers 15 residues. Germline-derived CDR1 and CDR2 are SGHRS and YFSETQ. CDR3 DNA: TGCGCCAGCAGCTTGGCTGGCAGCGACTCCTACGAGCAGTACTTC. It yields the protein CASSLAGSDSYEQYF.

The CDR3 coding sequence is TGTGCCAGCAGTTACTCTCCAGGGCTTACTGGAAACACCATATATTTT. This translates into CASSYSPGLTGNTIYF. V and J are TRBV6-5 and TRBJ1-3, with D perhaps matching TRBD1 (5 bases). The germline V gene has CDR1 MNHEY and CDR2 SVGAGI. Trimming stripped 0 bases from V and 2 bases from J, with 11 bases between. CDR3 length: 16 amino acids.

The rearrangement uses TRBV10-2 and TRBJ2-3; 10 nucleotides line up with TRBD2. The CDR3 has 13 amino acids. V gave up 8 bases and J gave up 4 bases; unmatched junction bases: 3. Germline CDR1 is WSHSY and CDR2 is SAAADI. CDR3 in DNA: TGCGCCAGCTTAGCGGGAGGTGCAGATACGCAGTATTTT. It is translated as CASLAGGADTQYF.

The chain links TRBV18 to TRBJ1-2, with D unresolved. The CDR3 sequence is 15 residues long. Germline V lookup: CDR1 KGHSH, CDR2 LQKENI. V dropped 2 bases and J dropped 3 bases, with 13 bases sitting between them. CDR3 DNA: TGTGCCAGCTCACCAATGAGGGTGTCGGACTATGGCTACACCTTC. Residues: CASSPMRVSDYGYTF.

The chain has TRBV4-3 and TRBJ2-5, with 8 bases matching TRBD2. Germline CDR1 is LGHNA and CDR2 is YSLEER. The CDR3 is made up of 16 amino acids. V gave up 0 bases and J gave up 4 bases; unmatched junction bases: 7. CDR3 DNA sequence: TGCGCCAGCAGCCAAGATATCGGGACTAGGGGAGAGACCCAGTACTTC. Its protein product is CASSQDIGTRGETQYF.

This clone was seen a few times. The rearrangement links TRBV7-9 to TRBJ2-5; the match to TRBD1 covers 10 bases. The CDR3 has 17 amino acids. V was clipped by 4 bases and J by 0 bases; unmatched bases: 8. CDR1 SEHNR and CDR2 FQNEAQ come from the germline V gene (reference sequence). CDR3 in amino acids: CASSSFPGTGDQETQYF. In nucleotides, the CDR3 is TGTGCCAGCAGCTCCTTCCCCGGGACAGGGGACCAAGAGACCCAGTACTTC. Using reference TRBV7-9 and TRBJ2-5 for the parts outside the CDR3, the full variable domain is DTGVSQNPRHKITKRGQNVTFRCDPISEHNRLYWYRQTLGQGPEFLTYFQNEAQLEKSRLLSDRFSAERPKGSFSTLEIQRTEQGDSAMYLCASSSFPGTGDQETQYFGPGTRLLVL.

The J gene is TRBJ2-7, the V gene TRBV5-1, with TRBD1 identical over 7 bases. The J call is uncertain, as TRBJ2-5 better fits the DNA end. The V gene's germline CDR1 is SGHRS and CDR2 YFSETQ. The length of the CDR3 is 14 residues. The CDR3 DNA sequence: TGCGCCAGCAGCAACGGACAGGCTCAAGAGACCCAGTACTTC. Its translation: CASSNGQAQETQYF.